This TCR beta chain was sequenced in a study of neurological immune-mediated disorders. The sorted libraries drew on some 930,000 T cells that were CD4+ or CD8+. There are many counts of this clonotype. The antigen remains undetermined. Every sequencing run generated over 160 million TCR-beta sequences from 15-18 subjects. In TCRdb, the 5' RACE reads were re-called with MiXCR into one record per CDR3 protein. The data contain under 40,000 distinct CDR3 sequences, around 7.2% of them singletons. Study findings and constraints: The greatest TCR clonal expansion occurred in HTLV-1-associated myelopathy and the least in multiple sclerosis, which fell below healthy controls.

CDR1 is MDHEN, CDR2 SYDVKM, per germline. Trimming removed 4 bases at V and 0 bases at J, with 10 bases between. The CDR3 spans 15 residues. This TCR was sampled from a man in his forties or fifties in good health. Source material: CD4+ T cells from blood. The chain uses TRBV28 and TRBJ1-3, with D possibly matching TRBD1 (5 bases). CDR3 sequence: CASSSDTYSGNTIYF. In nucleotides, the CDR3 is TGTGCCAGCAGTTCGGACACCTACTCTGGAAACACCATATATTTT.